Sequencing of this T cell receptor beta chain was carried out in a study of CD8+ T cells in alopecia areata. CDR1 GTSNPN and CDR2 SVGIG come from the germline V gene (reference sequence). The CDR3 sequence is 14 residues long. V shed 4 bases and J shed 4 bases, with 16 bases lying between them. Isolated RNA was reverse transcribed into cDNA used as the sequencing template. TCRdb keeps only in-frame clones here, not all; method: immunoSEQ multiplex PCR. The data contain about 190,000 clones, 45% to 75% of them singletons. Treatment: oral pan-JAK inhibitor, 5-10 mg twice daily. The sample here was CD4+ T cells sorted from blood, taken at week 4, from a patient treated with tofacitinib. This chain links TRBV30 with TRBJ2-5; D might be TRBD1 or TRBD2, each matching 5 bases. The TCR sequence derives from a human donor with alopecia areata. The CDR3 DNA is TGTGCCTGGAACCCCGGGGCCCCCCGAGAGACCCAGTACTTC. Translation: CAWNPGAPRETQYF. The variable domain in full, with the rest retrieved from reference TRBV30 and TRBJ2-5, is SQTIHQWPATLVQPVGSPLSLECTVEGTSNPNLYWYRQAAGRGLQLLFYSVGIGQISSEVPQNLSASRPQDRQFILSSKKLLLSDSGFYLCAWNPGAPRETQYFGPGTRLLVL.